This TCR beta chain originates from a study of cytomegalovirus exposure and HLA in healthy donors. PCR was performed using 60 Vbeta and 13 Jbeta primers. Sequencing was performed with immunoSEQ multiplex PCR; in TCRdb, only in-frame clones are kept and a portion is missing. The sample includes about 140,000 clones, roughly 78% of them seen just once. V lost 5 bases to trimming and J lost 4 bases, with 12 bases between them. Germline CDR1 is SEHNR and CDR2 is FQNEAQ (reference sequence). This CDR3 contains 14 residues. The sequencing sample was made of PBMCs. V usage is TRBV7-9 and J usage is TRBJ1-3; D unresolved. The receptor was isolated from a man aged 18 to 29 in good health and CMV-seropositive. CDR3 bases: TGTGCCAGCAGCAGCGGAACAGTAGGAAACACCATATATTTT. This translates into CASSSGTVGNTIYF.